Detailed here is one T cell receptor beta chain. The antigen remains undetermined. This CDR3 has 14 amino acids. Germline V gives CDR1 LNHNV, CDR2 YYDKDF (reference sequence). The J segment lost 7 bases and the V segment lost 3 bases, leaving 6 bases of the junction unmatched. Through a sample-barcoded 5' primer and a J-beta primer mix, a second PCR was run for about 7 to 12 cycles. One entry per CDR3 protein results from TCRdb running MiXCR on the 5' RACE reads. There are 920,000 or so distinct CDR3 sequences in the sample; under 55% occur only once, and 15% to 20% lies in the top ten. This sample is part of a study of blood T cells in healthy people across ages. Study-level points and caveats: It was the long-lived donors that had more naive CD4+ cells and higher diversity than aged donors.

This receptor was taken from a woman aged 60-75 years in good health. This chain connects TRBV15 to TRBJ2-1; 7 bases map to TRBD2. The material sequenced was blood. In DNA, the CDR3 is TGTGCCACCAGCAGGGCGACTAGCTGGAATGAGCAGTTCTTC. It translates to CATSRATSWNEQFF.